This is a list of T cell receptor beta chains from one sample in a study of blood T cell repertoires in COVID-19. Sequenced by immunoSEQ multiplex PCR; TCRdb stores in-frame clones only, minus some. The sample has approximately 330,000 clones; about 87% are singletons. Sequenced sample: peripheral blood. The origin of the receptors is a man aged 25-40 years with COVID-19, enrolled during active disease. CDR3s include the opening cysteine and the closing phenylalanine or tryptophan. A D gene is named only where the DNA matches it firmly. Not all rows give a size; the values are once, few, many and, for expanded clones, a class.

d_call: .
clone_size: .
j_call: TRBJ2-7
v_call: TRBV7-9
cdr3_nt: TGTGCCAGCAGCTTAGTGCTGGGGGCGAGAAGCGAGCAGTACTTC
cdr3_aa: CASSLVLGARSEQYF

d_call: .
clone_size: .
j_call: TRBJ1-4
v_call: TRBV7-9
cdr3_nt: TGTGCCAGCAGCCCTGACAGTTCGAATGAAAAACTGTTTTTT
cdr3_aa: CASSPDSSNEKLFF

d_call: TRBD1
clone_size: .
j_call: TRBJ1-1
v_call: TRBV11-1
cdr3_nt: TGTGCCAGCAGCTGGACGGGACAGAGGGAAGCTTTCTTT
cdr3_aa: CASSWTGQREAFF

d_call: TRBD1
clone_size: .
j_call: TRBJ1-6
v_call: TRBV20-1
cdr3_nt: TGCAGTGCTAGTGGGACAGGGGCTTCACCCCTCCACTTT
cdr3_aa: CSASGTGASPLHF

d_call: TRBD2
clone_size: once
j_call: TRBJ2-7
v_call: TRBV5-8
cdr3_nt: TGTGCCAGCAGCAAGAGGGGCAAGTTCCAGACTAGCGGGAGGGCCGACGAGCAGTACTTC
cdr3_aa: CASSKRGKFQTSGRADEQYF

d_call: .
clone_size: .
j_call: TRBJ2-1
v_call: TRBV11-3
cdr3_nt: TGTGCCAGCAGCCGCGCTGTAGCCGGCGGCGGGAATGAGCAGTTCTTC
cdr3_aa: CASSRAVAGGGNEQFF

d_call: .
clone_size: .
j_call: TRBJ2-7
v_call: TRBV7-2
cdr3_nt: TGTGCCAGCAGCACAGGACCGGCCTACGAGCAGTACTTC
cdr3_aa: CASSTGPAYEQYF

d_call: TRBD1
clone_size: once
j_call: TRBJ1-2
v_call: TRBV25-1
cdr3_nt: TGTGCCAGCAGTGAATATTTAGACAGGGCCCACTATGGCTACACCTTC
cdr3_aa: CASSEYLDRAHYGYTF

d_call: .
clone_size: few
j_call: TRBJ2-7
v_call: TRBV18
cdr3_nt: TGTGCCAGCTCACCACCGGCGGGGATCTACGAGCAGTACTTC
cdr3_aa: CASSPPAGIYEQYF

d_call: TRBD1
clone_size: .
j_call: TRBJ2-4
v_call: TRBV7-2
cdr3_nt: TGTGCCAGCAGCTTAGTCGGACAGGGTCTAGCCAAAAACATTCAGTACTTC
cdr3_aa: CASSLVGQGLAKNIQYF

d_call: TRBD2
clone_size: .
j_call: TRBJ2-5
v_call: TRBV3-1/TRBV3-2
cdr3_nt: TGTGCCAGCAGCCATCCCGGGACTAGCAGGCAAGAGACCCAGTACTTC
cdr3_aa: CASSHPGTSRQETQYF

d_call: .
clone_size: .
j_call: TRBJ2-2
v_call: TRBV6-5
cdr3_nt: TGTGCCAGCAGTCCCGGGTGGAACACCGGGGAGCTGTTTTTT
cdr3_aa: CASSPGWNTGELFF

d_call: TRBD1
clone_size: few
j_call: TRBJ1-2
v_call: TRBV28
cdr3_nt: TGTGCCAGCCGGGACAGCCAACTCTATGGCTACACCTTC
cdr3_aa: CASRDSQLYGYTF

d_call: .
clone_size: .
j_call: TRBJ2-7
v_call: TRBV19
cdr3_nt: TGTGCCAGTAGTAAGGGGGGACAGCTCTACGAGCAGTACTTC
cdr3_aa: CASSKGGQLYEQYF